This note documents a single T cell receptor (beta chain) sequence. The repertoire was sequenced with immunoSEQ multiplex PCR; TCRdb's copy has only in-frame clones and lacks some. The sample carries 200,000 to 250,000 clones, around 83% recorded once. Germline V lookup: CDR1 MNHEY, CDR2 SMNVEV (reference sequence). The CDR3 spans 15 residues. The V and J ends lost 2 bases and 0 bases, in that order; junction bases with no gene match: 1. This specimen comes from a study of blood T cell repertoires in COVID-19. Study in general: Acute-phase and convalescent COVID-19 samples originated in the United States, Italy and Spain.

Sample: peripheral blood. The gene calls are TRBV27 and TRBJ1-2, with 9 bases fitting TRBD1. The sequence came from a woman in her fifties or sixties with acute or convalescent COVID-19. The CDR3 DNA reads as TGTGCCAGCAGTTTAGGGACAGGGACTAACTATGGCTACACCTTC. Amino acid sequence: CASSLGTGTNYGYTF.